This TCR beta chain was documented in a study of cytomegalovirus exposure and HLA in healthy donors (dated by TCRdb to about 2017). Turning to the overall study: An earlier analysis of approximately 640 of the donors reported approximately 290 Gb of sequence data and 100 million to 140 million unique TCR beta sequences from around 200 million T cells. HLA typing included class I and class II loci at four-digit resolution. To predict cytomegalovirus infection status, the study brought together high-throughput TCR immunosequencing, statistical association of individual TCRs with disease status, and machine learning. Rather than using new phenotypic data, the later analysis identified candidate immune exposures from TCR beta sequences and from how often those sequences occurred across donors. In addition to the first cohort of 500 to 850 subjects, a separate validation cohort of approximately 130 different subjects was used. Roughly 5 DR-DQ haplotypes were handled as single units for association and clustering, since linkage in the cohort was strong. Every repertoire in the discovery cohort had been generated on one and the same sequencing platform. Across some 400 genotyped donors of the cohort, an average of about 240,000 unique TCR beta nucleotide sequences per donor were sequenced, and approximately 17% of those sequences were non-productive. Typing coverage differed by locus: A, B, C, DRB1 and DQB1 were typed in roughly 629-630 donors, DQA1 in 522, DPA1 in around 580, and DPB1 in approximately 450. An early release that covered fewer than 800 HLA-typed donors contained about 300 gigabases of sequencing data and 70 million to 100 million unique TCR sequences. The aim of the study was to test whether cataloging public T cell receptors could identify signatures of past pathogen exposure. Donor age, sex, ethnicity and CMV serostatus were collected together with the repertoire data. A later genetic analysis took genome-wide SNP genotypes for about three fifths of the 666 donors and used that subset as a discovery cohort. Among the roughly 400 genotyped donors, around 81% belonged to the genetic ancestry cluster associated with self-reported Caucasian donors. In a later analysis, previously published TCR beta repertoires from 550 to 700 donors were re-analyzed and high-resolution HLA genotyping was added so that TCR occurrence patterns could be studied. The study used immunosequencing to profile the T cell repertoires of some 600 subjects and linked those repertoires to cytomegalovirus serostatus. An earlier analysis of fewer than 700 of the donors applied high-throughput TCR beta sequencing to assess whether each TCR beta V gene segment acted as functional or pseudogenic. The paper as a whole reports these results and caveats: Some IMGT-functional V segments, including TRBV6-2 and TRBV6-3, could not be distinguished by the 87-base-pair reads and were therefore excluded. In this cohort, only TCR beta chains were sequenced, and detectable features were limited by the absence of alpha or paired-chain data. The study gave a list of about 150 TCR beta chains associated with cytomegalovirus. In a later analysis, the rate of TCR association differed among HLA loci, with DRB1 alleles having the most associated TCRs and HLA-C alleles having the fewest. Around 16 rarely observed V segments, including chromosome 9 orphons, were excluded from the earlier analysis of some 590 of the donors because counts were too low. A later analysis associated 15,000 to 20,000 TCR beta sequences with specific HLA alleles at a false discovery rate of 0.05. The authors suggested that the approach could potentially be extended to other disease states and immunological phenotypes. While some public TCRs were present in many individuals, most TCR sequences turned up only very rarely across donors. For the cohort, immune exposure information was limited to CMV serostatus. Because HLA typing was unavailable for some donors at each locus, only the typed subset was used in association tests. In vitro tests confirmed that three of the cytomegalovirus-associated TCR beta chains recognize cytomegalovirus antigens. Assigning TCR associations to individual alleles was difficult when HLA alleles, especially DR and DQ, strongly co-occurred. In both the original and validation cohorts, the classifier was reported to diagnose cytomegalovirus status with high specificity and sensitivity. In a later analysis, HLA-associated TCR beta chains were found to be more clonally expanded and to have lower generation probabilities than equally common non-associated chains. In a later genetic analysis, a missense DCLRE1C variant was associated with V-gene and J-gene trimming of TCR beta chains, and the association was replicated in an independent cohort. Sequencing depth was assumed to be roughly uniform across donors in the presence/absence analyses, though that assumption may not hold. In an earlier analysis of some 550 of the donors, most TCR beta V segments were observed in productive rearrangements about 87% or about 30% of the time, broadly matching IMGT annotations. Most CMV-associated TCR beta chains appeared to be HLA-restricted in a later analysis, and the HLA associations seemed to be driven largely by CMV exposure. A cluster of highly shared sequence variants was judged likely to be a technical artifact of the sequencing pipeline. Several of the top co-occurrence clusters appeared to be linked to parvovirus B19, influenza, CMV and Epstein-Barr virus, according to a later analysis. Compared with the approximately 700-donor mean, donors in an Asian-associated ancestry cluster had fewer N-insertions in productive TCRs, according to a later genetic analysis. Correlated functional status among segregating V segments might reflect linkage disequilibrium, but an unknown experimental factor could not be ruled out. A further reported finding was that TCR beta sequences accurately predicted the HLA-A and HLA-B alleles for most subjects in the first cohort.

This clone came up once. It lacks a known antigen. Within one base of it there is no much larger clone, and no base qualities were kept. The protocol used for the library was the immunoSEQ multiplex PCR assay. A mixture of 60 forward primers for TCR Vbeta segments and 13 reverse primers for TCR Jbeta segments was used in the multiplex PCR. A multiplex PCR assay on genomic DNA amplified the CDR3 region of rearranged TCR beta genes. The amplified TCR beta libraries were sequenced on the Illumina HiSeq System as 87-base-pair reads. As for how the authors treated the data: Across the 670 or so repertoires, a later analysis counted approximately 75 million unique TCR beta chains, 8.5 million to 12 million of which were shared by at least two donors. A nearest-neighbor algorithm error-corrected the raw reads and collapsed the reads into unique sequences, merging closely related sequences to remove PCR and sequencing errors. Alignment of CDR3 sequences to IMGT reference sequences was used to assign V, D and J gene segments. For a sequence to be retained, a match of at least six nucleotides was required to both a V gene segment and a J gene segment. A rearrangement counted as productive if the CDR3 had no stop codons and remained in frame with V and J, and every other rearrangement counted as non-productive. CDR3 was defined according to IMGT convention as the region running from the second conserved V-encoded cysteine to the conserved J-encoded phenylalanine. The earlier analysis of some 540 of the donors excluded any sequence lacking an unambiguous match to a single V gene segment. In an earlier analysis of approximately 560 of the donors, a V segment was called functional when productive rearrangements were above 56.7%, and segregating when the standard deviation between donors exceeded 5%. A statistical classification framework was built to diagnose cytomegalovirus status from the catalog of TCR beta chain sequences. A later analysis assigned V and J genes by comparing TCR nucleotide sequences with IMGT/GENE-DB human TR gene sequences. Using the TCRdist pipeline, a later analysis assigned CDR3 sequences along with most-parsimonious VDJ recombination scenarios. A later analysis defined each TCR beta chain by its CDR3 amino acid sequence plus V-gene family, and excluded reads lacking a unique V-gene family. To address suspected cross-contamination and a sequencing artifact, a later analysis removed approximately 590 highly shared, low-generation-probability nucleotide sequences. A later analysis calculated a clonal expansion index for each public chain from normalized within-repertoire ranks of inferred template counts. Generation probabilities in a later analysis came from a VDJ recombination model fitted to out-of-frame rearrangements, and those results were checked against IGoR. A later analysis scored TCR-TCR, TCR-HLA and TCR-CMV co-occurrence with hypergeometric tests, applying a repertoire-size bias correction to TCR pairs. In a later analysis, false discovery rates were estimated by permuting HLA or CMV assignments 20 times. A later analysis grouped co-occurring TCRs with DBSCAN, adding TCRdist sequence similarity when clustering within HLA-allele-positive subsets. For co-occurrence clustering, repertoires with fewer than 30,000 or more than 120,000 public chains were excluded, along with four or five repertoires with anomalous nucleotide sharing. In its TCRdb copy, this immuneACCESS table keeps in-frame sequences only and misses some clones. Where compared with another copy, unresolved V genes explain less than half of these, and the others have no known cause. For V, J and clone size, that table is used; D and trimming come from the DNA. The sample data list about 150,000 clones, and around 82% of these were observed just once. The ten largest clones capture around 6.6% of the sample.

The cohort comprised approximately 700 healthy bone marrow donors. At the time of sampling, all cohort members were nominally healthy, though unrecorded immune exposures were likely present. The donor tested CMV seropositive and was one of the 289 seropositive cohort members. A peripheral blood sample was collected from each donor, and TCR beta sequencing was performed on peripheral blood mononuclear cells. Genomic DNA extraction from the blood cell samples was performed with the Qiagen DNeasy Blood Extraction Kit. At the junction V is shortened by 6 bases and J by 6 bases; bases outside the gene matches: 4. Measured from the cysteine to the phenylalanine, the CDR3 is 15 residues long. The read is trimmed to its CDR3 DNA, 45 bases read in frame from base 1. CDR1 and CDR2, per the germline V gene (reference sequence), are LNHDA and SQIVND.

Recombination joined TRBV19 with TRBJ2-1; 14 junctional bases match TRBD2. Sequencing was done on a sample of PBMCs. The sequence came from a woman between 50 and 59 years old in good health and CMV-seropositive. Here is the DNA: TGTGCCAGTAGCGGGACTAGCGGGGGATCCAATGAGCAGTTCTTC. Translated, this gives CASSGTSGGSNEQFF.